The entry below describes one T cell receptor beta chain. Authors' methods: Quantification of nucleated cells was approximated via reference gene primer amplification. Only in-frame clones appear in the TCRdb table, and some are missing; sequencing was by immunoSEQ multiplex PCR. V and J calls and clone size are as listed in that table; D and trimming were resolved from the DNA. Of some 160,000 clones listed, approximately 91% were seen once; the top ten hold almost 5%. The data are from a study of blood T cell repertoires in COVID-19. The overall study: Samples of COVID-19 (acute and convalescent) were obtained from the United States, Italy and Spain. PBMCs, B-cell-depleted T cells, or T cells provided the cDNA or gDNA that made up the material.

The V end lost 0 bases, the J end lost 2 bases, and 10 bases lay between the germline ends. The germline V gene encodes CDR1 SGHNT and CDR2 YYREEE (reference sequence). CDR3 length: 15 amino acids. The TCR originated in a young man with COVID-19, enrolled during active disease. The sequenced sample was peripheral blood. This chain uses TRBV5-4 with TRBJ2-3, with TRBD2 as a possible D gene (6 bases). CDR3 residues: CASSLDTGATDTQYF. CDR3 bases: TGTGCCAGCAGCTTGGATACGGGAGCCACAGATACGCAGTATTTT.